The next 6 T cell receptor beta chains were all read from a single sample in a study of Graves' ophthalmopathy and Graves' hyperthyroidism. The authors amplified TCR beta CDR3 regions from RNA transcripts. Scientists carried out first-round RT-PCR using HTBI primers and then a second-round multiplex PCR. One entry per CDR3 protein results from TCRdb running MiXCR on the multiplex PCR reads. The table has about 380,000 distinct CDR3 sequences, just over 15% seen once. Input material: peripheral blood. The receptors shown here come from a woman in her late teens or twenties with stable Graves' hyperthyroidism.

This clonotype was recorded at least ten times. The genes are TRBV24-1 and TRBJ2-4; D call uncertain. The CDR3 totals 13 residues. The germline gives CDR1 KGHDR, CDR2 SFDVKD. V dropped 1 base and J dropped 8 bases, with 8 bases sitting between them. The CDR3 DNA reads as TGTGCCACCAGTGATTTCGGCAGTGACATTCAGTACTTC. Translation gives CATSDFGSDIQYF.

The sample holds many counts of this clonotype. V gene TRBV29-1 combines with J gene TRBJ1-1; 11 bases map to TRBD1. This CDR3 comprises 12 residues. J was trimmed by 11 bases and V by 2 bases; bases with no gene match: 4. CDR1 is SQVTM and CDR2 is ANQGSEA in the germline V gene. The CDR3 sequence is CSVERDRGFAFF. In DNA, the CDR3 is TGCAGCGTTGAAAGGGACAGGGGGTTTGCTTTCTTT.

This clonotype was counted at least ten times. The CDR3, as DNA: TGCGCCAGCAGCCAAGATGGGACAGGGGAGGGCTATGGCTACACCTTC. This translates into CASSQDGTGEGYGYTF. The chain has TRBV4-1 and TRBJ1-2, with TRBD1 matching 10 bases. The trim removed 0 bases at V and 4 bases at J, leaving 5 bases unmatched. CDR3 length: 16 amino acids. Germline V gene lookup returns CDR1 MGHRA and CDR2 YSYEKL.

V gene TRBV7-9 combines with J gene TRBJ2-7; D is unresolved. V lost 5 bases to trimming and J lost 5 bases, with 13 bases between them. CDR1 SEHNR and CDR2 FQNEAQ come from the germline V gene (reference sequence). The CDR3 consists of 13 residues. In DNA form, the CDR3 reads TGTGCCAGCAGCCCCCGGGTTCGGCACGAGCAGTACTTC. It encodes CASSPRVRHEQYF.

This clonotype was seen only a few times. The chain joins TRBV7-2 to TRBJ1-2, with D unresolved. Germline-derived CDR1 and CDR2 are SGHTA and FQGNSA. The CDR3 spans 14 residues. V was cut by 2 bases and J by 7 bases, with 14 bases left in between. CDR3 DNA sequence: TGTGCCAGCAGCTTATTGAGTGGGCGGGGTGGCTACACCTTC. This gives the protein CASSLLSGRGGYTF.

Worth noting for this clonotype: Lacking the conserved final phenylalanine or tryptophan, this CDR3 likely reflects a read error. J is TRBJ2-5 and V is TRBV18; D might be TRBD1 or TRBD2, each matching 5 bases. The CDR3 is made up of 15 amino acids. Germline V gives CDR1 KGHSH, CDR2 LQKENI. V was pared by 1 base and J by 1 base, with 10 bases between. The CDR3 spells CASSPRGVPQETQYL. The CDR3 DNA sequence: TGTGCCAGCTCACCACGAGGGGTTCCCCAAGAGACCCAGTACCTC.